Shown below are 23 T cell receptor beta chains from a single sample sequenced in a study of spatial heterogeneity in lung cancer. Their antigens remain unidentified. Study-level results: Counts of expanded alpha and beta TCRs within tumors tracked the tumor nonsynonymous mutation count.

Using its own MiXCR run on the 5' RACE reads, TCRdb lists one record per CDR3 protein. The table includes about 820 distinct CDR3 sequences, around 7% detected once. Regarding time point: sample taken at primary tumor resection. The sequences come from lung tumor tissue, collected at surgery. All receptors derive from a female donor with early-stage non-small cell lung cancer.

This clonotype came up many times. The V call is TRBV2, the J call TRBJ2-1; no definite D call. The V and J ends lost 4 bases and 4 bases respectively, with 8 bases between them. CDR1 is SNHLY, CDR2 FYNNEI, per germline. This CDR3 spans 13 amino acids. Written as DNA, the CDR3 is TGTGCCAGCAGTGCTTGGGTTTACAATGAGCAGTTCTTC. This encodes CASSAWVYNEQFF.

This clonotype is classed as medium-sized (0.01 to 0.1%). The CDR3 DNA is TGTGCCAGCAGCGTAGGCCCCGGGGGGCCGGACGCCACAGATACGCAGTATTTT. This encodes CASSVGPGGPDATDTQYF. This chain links TRBV9 with TRBJ2-3, with TRBD2 as a possible D gene (7 bases). Germline V CDR1 and CDR2: SGDLS, YYNGEE. V dropped 0 bases and J dropped 2 bases, with 19 bases sitting between them. This CDR3 has 18 amino acids.

This clonotype is deemed medium-sized. This chain joins TRBV2 and TRBJ1-2; 7 bases are shared with TRBD1. This CDR3 comprises 13 residues. The J segment lost 6 bases and the V segment lost 4 bases, leaving 5 bases of the junction unmatched. CDR1 is SNHLY and CDR2 is FYNNEI in the germline V gene. The CDR3 reads CASSAQGTDGYTF. The CDR3 nucleotides are TGTGCCAGCAGTGCACAGGGGACCGATGGCTACACCTTC.

This clonotype ranks as large. The gene calls are TRBV10-3 and TRBJ2-2, with TRBD1 identical over 7 bases. CDR1 is ENHRY and CDR2 is SYGVKD in the germline V gene. Unmatched junction bases numbered 10, after V lost 3 bases and J lost 3 bases. The CDR3 has 17 residues. The CDR3 here is CAISDIRDSVYTGELFF. In nucleotides, the CDR3 is TGTGCCATCAGTGATATAAGGGACAGCGTCTACACCGGGGAGCTGTTTTTT.

This clonotype is categorized as large. J is TRBJ1-2 and V is TRBV28, with 9 bases identical to TRBD1. Germline V gene lookup returns CDR1 MDHEN and CDR2 SYDVKM. The CDR3 covers 15 residues. V was clipped by 5 bases and J by 7 bases; unmatched bases: 11. CDR3 protein: CASSLTSDRGVGYTF. The DNA for the CDR3 is TGTGCCAGCAGTCTCACCTCGGACAGGGGAGTTGGCTACACCTTC.

This clonotype counts as medium-sized. The chain carries TRBV3-1 and TRBJ2-7; 7 positions agree with TRBD1. With V trimmed by 3 bases and J by 3 bases, 11 bases remained unmatched. The germline V gene has CDR1 LGHDT and CDR2 YNNKEL (reference sequence). The CDR3 loop spans 16 amino acids. Here the CDR3 DNA reads TGTGCCAGCAGCCAGTTCTGGAGAGGGGGCAGCTACGAGCAGTACTTC. The encoded protein is CASSQFWRGGSYEQYF.

This clonotype is categorized as medium-sized. V gene TRBV7-2 combines with J gene TRBJ1-2; D is uncertain. Germline loops: CDR1 SGHTA, CDR2 FQGNSA. The CDR3 totals 15 residues. Between the trimmed V and J ends, which lost 2 bases and 0 bases, there was a span of 10 bases. For the CDR3, the DNA is TGTGCCAGCAGCTTAAAGGCCTATTCTAACTATGGCTACACCTTC. Translation: CASSLKAYSNYGYTF.

The chain uses TRBV20-1 and TRBJ2-7; 7 bases fit TRBD2. CDR3 length: 14 residues. The V and J ends lost 1 base and 3 bases, in that order; junction bases with no gene match: 6. Germline values: CDR1 DFQATT, CDR2 SNEGSKA (reference sequence). CDR3 nucleotide sequence: TGCAGTGCTAGAGCCGTAGGGAGGGGCTACGAGCAGTACTTC. It encodes CSARAVGRGYEQYF.

This clonotype was seen many times. The V call is TRBV13, the J call TRBJ1-2; D possibly corresponds to TRBD1 (6 bases). From germline, CDR1 is PRHDT and CDR2 FYEKMQ (reference sequence). V was pared by 5 bases and J by 4 bases, with 17 bases between. The CDR3 contains 15 residues. CDR3 sequence: CASSVGTGTGYGYTF. CDR3 nucleotides: TGTGCCAGCAGCGTTGGAACAGGGACGGGCTATGGCTACACCTTC.

In its sample, this clonotype is large. The chain uses TRBV5-1 and TRBJ2-6; no clear D gene. The germline gives CDR1 SGHRS, CDR2 YFSETQ. V dropped 6 bases and J dropped 2 bases, with 6 bases sitting between them. The CDR3 runs to 13 residues. The CDR3 coding sequence is TGCGCCAGCAAGGATACTGGGGCCAACGTCCTGACTTTC. Translation gives CASKDTGANVLTF. The entire variable domain, with the rest obtained from reference TRBV5-1 and TRBJ2-6, is as follows: KAGVTQTPRYLIKTRGQQVTLSCSPISGHRSVSWYQQTPGQGLQFLFEYFSETQRNKGNFPGRFSGRQFSNSRSEMNVSTLELGDSALYLCASKDTGANVLTFGAGSRLTVL.

This clonotype is deemed large. The chain links TRBV5-1 to TRBJ2-5, with D tentatively TRBD2 (7 bases). The CDR3 loop spans 16 amino acids. Germline CDR1 and CDR2: SGHRS and YFSETQ. Trimming removed 0 bases from V and 4 bases from J, with 16 bases in between. CDR3 loop: CASSLVAGEGRETQYF. CDR3 in DNA: TGCGCCAGCAGCTTGGTCGCAGGGGAGGGGAGAGAGACCCAGTACTTC.

This clonotype qualifies as medium-sized. The chain uses TRBV3-1 and TRBJ2-7; D remains unclear. Trimming stripped 2 bases from V and 2 bases from J, with 16 bases between. CDR3 length: 16 amino acids. In germline, CDR1 is LGHDT, CDR2 YNNKEL (reference sequence). The CDR3 protein is CASSQFRRQAAYEQYF. The CDR3, as DNA: TGTGCCAGCAGCCAATTTCGTCGGCAGGCCGCCTACGAGCAGTACTTC.

The CDR3 spells CSARDPQGDDTQYF. CDR3 DNA: TGCAGTGCTAGGGACCCCCAAGGAGACGATACGCAGTATTTT. This rearrangement joins TRBV20-1 to TRBJ2-3; no firm D call. Deletions cut 3 bases from V and 6 bases from J, with 16 bases between. Germline values: CDR1 DFQATT, CDR2 SNEGSKA (reference sequence). The CDR3 contains 14 residues.

This clonotype is large (0.1 to 1%) in the sample. The genes are TRBV6-1 and TRBJ1-2; 7 positions match TRBD1. CDR1 and CDR2 (germline): MNHNS, SASEGT. The trim removed 2 bases at V and 4 bases at J, leaving 7 bases unmatched. The CDR3 runs 15 residues. The DNA for the CDR3 is TGTGCCAGCAGTGAATTGGGGGACAGATTCTATGGCTACACCTTC. Its translation is CASSELGDRFYGYTF.

By share of the sample, this clonotype is large. V and J are TRBV30 and TRBJ2-6; D is tentatively TRBD1 or TRBD2 (5 bases each). V lost 4 bases to trimming and J lost 0 bases, with 16 bases between them. The CDR3 spans 17 residues. CDR1 and CDR2 (germline): GTSNPN, SVGIG (reference sequence). The CDR3 DNA reads TGTGCCTGGATTGGGGGTTCGGTCATCTCTGGGGCCAACGTCCTGACTTTC. Translating gives CAWIGGSVISGANVLTF.

In its sample, this clonotype is large. This chain joins TRBV14 and TRBJ2-7; no definite D call. Between the trimmed V and J ends, which lost 3 bases and 2 bases, there was a span of 14 bases. The CDR3 runs to 15 residues. Germline values: CDR1 SGHDN, CDR2 FVKESK. CDR3 in DNA: TGTGCCAGCAGCCACTGGCGGAGAGGAACCTACGAGCAGTACTTC. It codes for CASSHWRRGTYEQYF.

The rearrangement joins TRBV7-9 to TRBJ2-1; D is undetermined. The CDR3 has 15 amino acids. V lost 2 bases to trimming and J lost 0 bases, with 8 bases between them. Germline lookup yields CDR1 SEHNR and CDR2 FQNEAQ (reference sequence). CDR3: CASSLLGPSYNEQFF. The CDR3 coding sequence is TGTGCCAGCAGCTTATTAGGTCCCTCCTACAATGAGCAGTTCTTC. The full variable domain, with the rest looked up from reference TRBV7-9 and TRBJ2-1, is DTGVSQNPRHKITKRGQNVTFRCDPISEHNRLYWYRQTLGQGPEFLTYFQNEAQLEKSRLLSDRFSAERPKGSFSTLEIQRTEQGDSAMYLCASSLLGPSYNEQFFGPGTRLTVL.

By frequency in the sample, this clonotype is large. The chain is built from TRBV29-1 and TRBJ2-1; 8 nucleotides line up with TRBD2. The CDR3 consists of 14 residues. The germline gives CDR1 SQVTM, CDR2 ANQGSEA. V lost 4 bases, J lost 5 bases, and 7 bases stayed unmatched. In nucleotides, the CDR3 is TGCAGCGTTGCCGGGACTAGTAGCGACAATGAGCAGTTCTTC. Its protein product is CSVAGTSSDNEQFF.

The CDR3 spells CTSSLDRGPYEQYF. The CDR3 coding sequence is TGTACCAGCAGCTTGGACAGGGGCCCTTACGAGCAGTACTTC. V is TRBV7-2 and J is TRBJ2-7; TRBD1 agrees at 9 bases. The CDR3 extends over 14 amino acids. Trimming at V came to 3 bases and at J to 4 bases, leaving 4 bases not matched to a gene. Germline CDR1 and CDR2: SGHTA and FQGNSA.

This clonotype counts as medium-sized (0.01 to 0.1%). This chain connects TRBV20-1 to TRBJ2-7, with 10 bases matching TRBD2. The germline V gene has CDR1 DFQATT and CDR2 SNEGSKA (reference sequence). This CDR3 is 15 amino acids long. Trimming took 6 bases from V and 1 from J; bases not matched to a gene: 9. CDR3 in DNA: TGCAGTGCCAAACCTAGCGGGAGCGGATCCTACGAGCAGTACTTC. This encodes CSAKPSGSGSYEQYF.

Sample share makes this clonotype medium-sized (0.01 to 0.1%). The chain combines TRBV9 with TRBJ1-4; D call uncertain. The V gene's germline CDR1 is SGDLS and CDR2 YYNGEE. V was clipped by 0 bases and J by 3 bases, with 12 bases between them. There are 16 residues in the CDR3. The CDR3 region has the DNA TGTGCCAGCAGCGTAGGGGCAGCCGATTCTAATGAAAAACTGTTTTTT. Amino acid sequence: CASSVGAADSNEKLFF. The full variable domain, its missing parts supplied by reference TRBV9 and TRBJ1-4, is DSGVTQTPKHLITATGQRVTLRCSPRSGDLSVYWYQQSLDQGLQFLIQYYNGEERAKGNILERFSAQQFPDLHSELNLSSLELGDSALYFCASSVGAADSNEKLFFGSGTQLSVL.

Sample share makes this clonotype large. The rearrangement links TRBV6-1 to TRBJ2-2; D gene uncertain. The CDR3 covers 10 residues. The germline CDR1 and CDR2 sequences are MNHNS and SASEGT. Trimming removed 3 bases at V and 7 bases at J, with 0 bases between. The CDR3 sequence: CASSDGELFF. CDR3 bases: TGTGCCAGCAGTGACGGGGAGCTGTTTTTT.

This clonotype is categorized as large. V and J are TRBV12-3 or TRBV12-4 and TRBJ2-1; no firm D call. There are 14 residues in the CDR3. V shed 5 bases and J shed 5 bases, with 13 bases lying between them. The CDR3 region has the DNA TGTGCCAGCAGTACGTATTTTGGGGACAATGAGCAGTTCTTC. This sequence encodes CASSTYFGDNEQFF.